What follows are 28 T cell receptor beta chains derived from one specimen sequenced in a study of blood T cell repertoires in COVID-19. Assay used: immunoSEQ multiplex PCR; TCRdb lists only in-frame clones, some missing. The sample contains roughly 38,000 clones, about 86% of which appear only once. Sequenced input: peripheral blood. These receptors were taken from a man aged 65 to 85 with acute or convalescent COVID-19.

The chain uses TRBV14 and TRBJ2-3; 9 bases are shared with TRBD2. Germline V gene data show CDR1 as SGHDN and CDR2 as FVKESK. The V and J ends lost 4 bases and 4 bases, in that order; junction bases with no gene match: 3. The CDR3 runs to 14 residues. The CDR3 region has the DNA TGTGCCAGCAGCCCGAGCGGGAGGCCAGATACGCAGTATTTT. Translating gives CASSPSGRPDTQYF.

The CDR3 DNA is TGTGCCAGCAGCCCCCAGGAGGGCCCCTACGAGCAGTACTTC. Protein: CASSPQEGPYEQYF. The chain combines TRBV11-2 with TRBJ2-7; possible D gene TRBD2, 6 bases. CDR3 length equals 14 residues. V lost 5 bases to trimming and J lost 2 bases, with 13 bases between them. Germline V CDR1 and CDR2: SGHAT, FQNNGV.

The chain is built from TRBV5-6 and TRBJ2-5, with D possibly matching TRBD1 (6 bases). The V end lost 4 bases, the J end lost 5 bases, and 12 bases lay between the germline ends. Germline loops: CDR1 SGHDT, CDR2 YYEEEE. The CDR3 consists of 13 residues. Here the CDR3 reads CASSTLRGETQYF. The CDR3 DNA reads TGTGCCAGCAGCACACTCAGGGGTGAGACCCAGTACTTC. The whole variable domain, remainder taken from reference TRBV5-6 and TRBJ2-5, is DAGVTQSPTHLIKTRGQQVTLRCSPKSGHDTVSWYQQALGQGPQFIFQYYEEEERQRGNFPDRFSGHQFPNYSSELNVNALLLGDSALYLCASSTLRGETQYFGPGTRLLVL.

The gene calls are TRBV18 and TRBJ2-7, with 7 bases matching TRBD1. V gave up 6 bases and J gave up 2 bases; unmatched junction bases: 10. The CDR3 spans 15 residues. Germline-derived CDR1 and CDR2 are KGHSH and LQKENI. The CDR3 loop reads CASSRRGTATYEQYF. The DNA for the CDR3 is TGTGCCAGCTCCCGGAGAGGGACAGCAACCTACGAGCAGTACTTC.

A few counts support this clone. This chain uses TRBV5-1 with TRBJ2-7; 7 bases match TRBD2. V gave up 6 bases and J gave up 2 bases; unmatched junction bases: 5. Germline V CDR1 and CDR2: SGHRS, YFSETQ. This CDR3 has 13 amino acids. The CDR3 DNA is TGCGCCAGCACAAGCGGGGTAACCTACGAGCAGTACTTC. Its protein product is CASTSGVTYEQYF.

The chain couples TRBV9 to TRBJ2-6, with a possible D match to TRBD1 (6 bases). Trimming took off 0 bases at V and 0 bases at J, with 10 bases between the two ends. CDR3 length: 17 amino acids. Germline lookup yields CDR1 SGDLS and CDR2 YYNGEE. CDR3 in DNA: TGTGCCAGCAGCGTAGGGAACAGGGACTCTGGGGCCAACGTCCTGACTTTC. Its translation is CASSVGNRDSGANVLTF.

The chain joins TRBV18 to TRBJ1-4, with TRBD1 matching over 7 bases. Looked up from germline, CDR1 is KGHSH and CDR2 is LQKENI. The CDR3 is 14 amino acids. With 6 bases clipped from V and 4 bases from J, the junction kept 5 bases outside the gene matches. In DNA form, the CDR3 reads TGTGCCAGCTCCTCGGGACAGAGTAATGAAAAACTGTTTTTT. It codes for CASSSGQSNEKLFF.

This clone came up once. The chain is built from TRBV24-1 and TRBJ2-2; D is possibly TRBD2 (6 bases). Deletions cut 5 bases from V and 0 bases from J, with 9 bases between. The CDR3 has 15 residues. Per the germline V gene, CDR1 is KGHDR and CDR2 is SFDVKD. CDR3 bases: TGTGCCACCAGTGTTGGGGACTCGAACACCGGGGAGCTGTTTTTT. Translating gives CATSVGDSNTGELFF.

As concerns this clone: Here the CDR3 omits its conserved ending phenylalanine or tryptophan, so a read error is the likely source. The limits of the CDR3 on the DNA are not certain, so only TCRdb's listed CDR3 is given. V is TRBV5-8 and J is TRBJ1-1. The germline V gene encodes CDR1 SGHTS and CDR2 YDEGEE. 11 amino acids form the CDR3, both terminal residues included. CDR3 sequence: CASSLVSPPRK.

V gene TRBV5-1 combines with J gene TRBJ1-1; possible D gene TRBD1, 6 bases. Trimming took off 9 bases at V and 0 bases at J, with 15 bases between the two ends. This CDR3 has 14 residues. CDR1 is SGHRS and CDR2 is YFSETQ in the germline V gene. CDR3 amino acids: CATQGQGMNTEAFF. The CDR3 DNA reads as TGCGCCACCCAAGGGCAGGGGATGAACACTGAAGCTTTCTTT.

V gene TRBV28 combines with J gene TRBJ1-1; 9 nucleotides match TRBD1. The CDR3 contains 14 residues. V gave up 7 bases and J gave up 12 bases; unmatched junction bases: 15. Germline loops: CDR1 MDHEN, CDR2 SYDVKM. CDR3 amino acids: CASTTMDRGGLSFF. CDR3 in DNA: TGTGCCAGCACCACGATGGACAGGGGAGGTTTGTCTTTCTTT.

The chain joins TRBV9 to TRBJ2-1, with TRBD2 matching 12 bases. After removal of 3 bases from V and 10 bases from J, the junction contained 8 bases not matched to a gene. The germline gives CDR1 SGDLS, CDR2 YYNGEE. This CDR3 contains 15 residues. Here the CDR3 reads CASSAKLAGGEEQFF. The CDR3, as DNA: TGTGCCAGCAGCGCAAAACTAGCGGGAGGCGAAGAGCAGTTCTTC.

Points on this clone: Since a much larger clone is just one base distant, this may be a read error. The chain recombines TRBV6-4 with TRBJ1-1, with D uncertain. V lost 6 bases to trimming and J lost 1 base, with 6 bases between them. The CDR3 runs 12 residues. CDR1 and CDR2 (germline): MRHNA, SNTAGT. The CDR3 region is CASSAENTEAFF. For the CDR3, the DNA is TGTGCCAGCAGCGCAGAGAACACTGAAGCTTTCTTT.

J is TRBJ1-5 and V is TRBV28; 8 bases align to TRBD1. The CDR3 has 14 residues. Germline CDR1 and CDR2: MDHEN and SYDVKM. The J segment lost 7 bases and the V segment lost 5 bases, leaving 7 bases of the junction unmatched. CDR3 residues: CASSLLTGEQPQHF. The CDR3 DNA is TGTGCCAGCAGTCTCTTGACAGGGGAACAGCCCCAGCATTTT.

Worth noting for this clone: An end of the junction differs from the germline gene, which may be a read error. The V gene is TRBV14, the J gene TRBJ2-5; 9 bases agree with TRBD1. The germline CDR1 and CDR2 sequences are SGHDN and FVKESK. The CDR3 length is 16 residues. The CDR3 sequence: CATSQDDRGGQETQYF. CDR3 DNA sequence: TGTGCCACCAGCCAAGACGACAGGGGGGGACAAGAGACCCAGTACTTC.

The chain employs TRBV28 and TRBJ2-1; 12 bases map to TRBD2. CDR3 length: 17 residues. The germline gives CDR1 MDHEN, CDR2 SYDVKM. With 2 bases clipped from V and 0 bases from J, the junction kept 2 bases outside the gene matches. This chain's CDR3 is CASSLGLAGFSYNEQFF. In DNA, the CDR3 is TGTGCCAGCAGTTTAGGACTAGCGGGATTCTCCTACAATGAGCAGTTCTTC.

This chain connects TRBV2 to TRBJ1-1; D is unresolved. Looked up from germline, CDR1 is SNHLY and CDR2 is FYNNEI. CDR3 length: 14 residues. Trimming took 7 bases from V and 0 from J, leaving 12 bases between them. CDR3 loop: CASITDPMNTEAFF. In DNA, the CDR3 is TGTGCCAGCATAACAGATCCCATGAACACTGAAGCTTTCTTT.

A remark on this clone: Other DNA sequences in the same sample also yield this CDR3. The V and J genes are TRBV6-2 or TRBV6-3 and TRBJ2-1; TRBD1 might be the D (6 bases). The CDR3 runs 16 residues. V was trimmed by 5 bases and J by 0 bases, leaving 14 bases between them. Looked up from germline, CDR1 is MNHEY and CDR2 is SVGEGT. In DNA, the CDR3 is TGTGCCAGCAGTCCCCTAGGGGGTAGCTCCTACAATGAGCAGTTCTTC. Its translation: CASSPLGGSSYNEQFF.

The CDR3 coding sequence is TGTGCCAGTAGTAGTGACAGCCGGCAGCATTTT. This encodes CASSSDSRQHF. This sequence joins TRBV19 and TRBJ1-5; D is possibly TRBD1 (5 bases). There are 11 residues in the CDR3. Germline values: CDR1 LNHDA, CDR2 SQIVND (reference sequence). The V end lost 4 bases, the J end lost 13 bases, and 11 bases lay between the germline ends.

This clone was counted a few times. The chain combines TRBV6-2 or TRBV6-3 with TRBJ2-7; the D gene is possibly TRBD2 (6 bases). The CDR3 contains 14 residues. The germline CDR1 and CDR2 sequences are MNHEY and SVGEGT. Between the trimmed V and J ends, which lost 6 bases and 4 bases, there was a span of 16 bases. CDR3 amino acids: CASSPSRGRYEQYF. The CDR3 nucleotides read TGTGCCAGCAGCCCCTCTCGGGGGAGGTACGAGCAGTACTTC.

The rearrangement joins TRBV20-1 to TRBJ1-1, with 7 bases matching TRBD1. Germline V gene lookup returns CDR1 DFQATT and CDR2 SNEGSKA (reference sequence). Trimming took 7 bases from V and 6 from J; bases not matched to a gene: 2. The CDR3 contains 10 residues. The CDR3 region has the DNA TGCAGTGTCGACAGGGCTGAAGCTTTCTTT. It yields the protein CSVDRAEAFF.

The V gene is TRBV28, the J gene TRBJ2-5, with 9 bases identical to TRBD1. V shed 5 bases, J shed 3 bases, and the junction held 10 bases outside the gene matches. Germline V gene data show CDR1 as MDHEN and CDR2 as SYDVKM. The CDR3 has 16 residues. The CDR3 DNA follows: TGTGCCAGCAGTACCGGGACAGGGTTTTTTGAAGAGACCCAGTACTTC. It codes for CASSTGTGFFEETQYF.

This clone has more than one count but fewer than ten. The CDR3 sequence is CSVDNPGGGYTF. CDR3 in DNA: TGCAGCGTTGACAACCCGGGAGGAGGCTACACCTTC. The genes are TRBV29-1 and TRBJ1-2; the D is unclear. V dropped 3 bases and J dropped 8 bases, with 13 bases sitting between them. The CDR3 runs to 12 residues. The germline V gene encodes CDR1 SQVTM and CDR2 ANQGSEA. Looking up the rest from reference TRBV29-1 and TRBJ1-2 gives the full variable domain: SAVISQKPSRDICQRGTSLTIQCQVDSQVTMMFWYRQQPGQSLTLIATANQGSEATYESGFVIDKFPISRPNLTFSTLTVSNMSPEDSSIYLCSVDNPGGGYTFGSGTRLTVV.

This CDR3 is CASIRGGAEGYTF. The CDR3 DNA is TGTGCCAGCATTAGGGGGGGCGCGGAGGGCTACACCTTC. The chain uses TRBV2 and TRBJ1-2; D might be TRBD1 (6 bases). With 7 bases removed from V and 8 bases from J, the gap between germline ends came to 17 bases. CDR1 is SNHLY and CDR2 is FYNNEI in the germline V gene. CDR3 size: 13 residues. The whole variable domain, filled in from reference TRBV2 and TRBJ1-2, reads EPEVTQTPSHQVTQMGQEVILRCVPISNHLYFYWYRQILGQKVEFLVSFYNNEISEKSEIFDDQFSVERPDGSNFTLKIRSTKLEDSAMYFCASIRGGAEGYTFGSGTRLTVV.

The chain is built from TRBV7-2 and TRBJ1-1; TRBD1 might be the D (5 bases). Trimming removed 5 bases from V and 1 base from J, with 14 bases in between. Germline V lookup: CDR1 SGHTA, CDR2 FQGNSA. This CDR3 has 15 residues. CDR3 sequence reads: CASSRRQNKNTEAFF. The DNA of the CDR3 is TGTGCCAGCAGCAGAAGACAGAACAAGAACACTGAAGCTTTCTTT.

The chain has TRBV27 and TRBJ2-6, with TRBD1 as a possible D gene (6 bases). The CDR3 spans 17 residues. The V gene lost 5 bases and the J gene lost 2 bases, with 16 bases spanning the gap. Germline CDR1 is MNHEY and CDR2 is SMNVEV (reference sequence). The CDR3 DNA reads TGTGCCAGCAGTAGACAGGAGGCTACCCCTGGGGCCAACGTCCTGACTTTC. Translation: CASSRQEATPGANVLTF.

This clone appeared once. The rearrangement joins TRBV30 to TRBJ1-1, with a tentative D call TRBD1 (5 bases). Trimming took off 2 bases at V and 1 base at J, with 11 bases between the two ends. The length of the CDR3 is 14 residues. Germline-derived CDR1 and CDR2 are GTSNPN and SVGIG (reference sequence). The CDR3 is CAWSRGIGNTEAFF. DNA for the CDR3: TGTGCCTGGAGTAGGGGTATAGGGAACACTGAAGCTTTCTTT. Filled out from reference TRBV30 and TRBJ1-1, the complete variable domain reads SQTIHQWPATLVQPVGSPLSLECTVEGTSNPNLYWYRQAAGRGLQLLFYSVGIGQISSEVPQNLSASRPQDRQFILSSKKLLLSDSGFYLCAWSRGIGNTEAFFGQGTRLTVV.

This clone was recorded only once. The gene calls are TRBV4-3 and TRBJ1-3; 9 positions agree with TRBD1. V gave up 2 bases and J gave up 4 bases; unmatched junction bases: 18. CDR1 and CDR2 from the germline V gene are LGHNA and YSLEER. This CDR3 is 20 amino acids long. Written as DNA, the CDR3 is TGCGCCAGCAGCCAAACCCTAGCGACAGGGGGTTACCCGCCAGGAAACACCATATATTTT. It yields the protein CASSQTLATGGYPPGNTIYF.